Sequencing of this T cell receptor (beta chain) was carried out in a study of blood T cells in healthy people across ages. Primed by a sample-barcoded 5' primer and a J-beta primer mix, a second PCR proceeded for roughly 7 to 12 cycles. One entry per CDR3 protein, called by TCRdb with MiXCR from the 5' RACE reads. This table has approximately 780,000 distinct CDR3 sequences, approximately 24% appearing once. The ends lost 4 bases at V and 3 bases at J; junction bases unmatched: 6. Germline V lookup: CDR1 MDHEN, CDR2 SYDVKM. There are 16 residues in the CDR3. Study outcomes and limitations: PBMC samples, being unsorted, prevented any conclusive comparison of naive and antigen-experienced cells.

Notes on this clonotype: What it binds is not known.

The same sample was also used in a study of T cells of mothers and their children.

This rearrangement joins TRBV28 to TRBJ2-5; TRBD2 agrees at 12 bases. This receptor was identified in a boy between 10 and 17 years old in good health. The sample comprised blood. CDR3 coding DNA: TGTGCCAGCAGTTCCTCAGGACTAGCGGGGAAAGAGACCCAGTACTTC. Translation gives CASSSSGLAGKETQYF. The full variable domain, with the rest looked up from reference TRBV28 and TRBJ2-5, is DVKVTQSSRYLVKRTGEKVFLECVQDMDHENMFWYRQDPGLGLRLIYFSYDVKMKEKGDIPEGYSVSREKKERFSLILESASTNQTSMYLCASSSSGLAGKETQYFGPGTRLLVL.